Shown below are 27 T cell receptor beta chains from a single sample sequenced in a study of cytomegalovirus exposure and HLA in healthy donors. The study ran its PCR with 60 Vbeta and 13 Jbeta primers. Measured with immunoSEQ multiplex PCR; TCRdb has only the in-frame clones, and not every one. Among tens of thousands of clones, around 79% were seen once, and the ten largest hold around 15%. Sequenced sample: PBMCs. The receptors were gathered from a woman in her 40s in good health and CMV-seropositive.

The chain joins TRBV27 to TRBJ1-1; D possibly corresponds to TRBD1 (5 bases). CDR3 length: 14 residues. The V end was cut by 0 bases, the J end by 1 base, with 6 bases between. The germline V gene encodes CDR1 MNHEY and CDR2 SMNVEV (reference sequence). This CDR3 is CASSLSGPNTEAFF. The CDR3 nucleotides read TGTGCCAGCAGTTTATCGGGGCCGAACACTGAAGCTTTCTTT.

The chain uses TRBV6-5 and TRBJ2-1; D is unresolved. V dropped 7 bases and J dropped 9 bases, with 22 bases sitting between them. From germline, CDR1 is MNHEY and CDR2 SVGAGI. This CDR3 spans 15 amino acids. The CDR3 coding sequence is TGTGCCAGCATTAAGCCCTCGACCGGTCGCGGTGAGCAGTTCTTC. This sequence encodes CASIKPSTGRGEQFF.

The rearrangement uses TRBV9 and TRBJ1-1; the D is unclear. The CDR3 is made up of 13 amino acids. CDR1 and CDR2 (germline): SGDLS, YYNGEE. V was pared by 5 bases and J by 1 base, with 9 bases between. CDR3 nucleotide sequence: TGTGCCAGCAGATATACAGAGAACACTGAAGCTTTCTTT. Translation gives CASRYTENTEAFF.

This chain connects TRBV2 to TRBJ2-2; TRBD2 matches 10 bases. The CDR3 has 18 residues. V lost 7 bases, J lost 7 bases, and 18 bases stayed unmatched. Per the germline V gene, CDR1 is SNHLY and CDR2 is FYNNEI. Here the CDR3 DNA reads TGTGCCAGCATAGTCCGGACTAGCGGAATTTTAGACATCGGGGAGCTGTTTTTT. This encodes CASIVRTSGILDIGELFF.

The CDR3 sequence is CASSSGTGSNEQFF. CDR3 in DNA: TGTGCCAGCAGCTCCGGGACAGGGTCCAATGAGCAGTTCTTC. The chain is built from TRBV5-4 and TRBJ2-1; 9 bases match TRBD1. With V trimmed by 3 bases and J by 6 bases, 4 bases remained unmatched. This CDR3 is 14 amino acids long. CDR1 and CDR2 (germline): SGHNT, YYREEE (reference sequence).

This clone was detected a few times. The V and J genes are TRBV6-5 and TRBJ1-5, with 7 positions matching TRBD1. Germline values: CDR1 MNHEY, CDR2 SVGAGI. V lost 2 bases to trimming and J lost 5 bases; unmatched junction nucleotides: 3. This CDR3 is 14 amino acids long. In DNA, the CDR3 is TGTGCCAGCAGTTACCTACAGGGGTATCAGCCCCAGCATTTT. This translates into CASSYLQGYQPQHF.

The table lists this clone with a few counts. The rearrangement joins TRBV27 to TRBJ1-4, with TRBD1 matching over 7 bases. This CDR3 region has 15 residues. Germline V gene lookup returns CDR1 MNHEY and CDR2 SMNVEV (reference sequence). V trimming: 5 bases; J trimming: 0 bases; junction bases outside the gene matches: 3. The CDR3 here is CASSADRATNEKLFF. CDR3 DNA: TGTGCCAGCAGTGCCGACAGGGCAACTAATGAAAAACTGTTTTTT.

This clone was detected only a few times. The CDR3 protein is CSVKDSSYNEQFF. For the CDR3, the DNA is TGCAGCGTTAAGGACAGCTCCTACAATGAGCAGTTCTTC. This chain joins TRBV29-1 and TRBJ2-1; tentatively, D is TRBD1 (6 bases). Germline values: CDR1 SQVTM, CDR2 ANQGSEA. The CDR3 runs 13 residues. Trimming pared 5 bases from V and 0 bases from J, leaving 8 bases between.

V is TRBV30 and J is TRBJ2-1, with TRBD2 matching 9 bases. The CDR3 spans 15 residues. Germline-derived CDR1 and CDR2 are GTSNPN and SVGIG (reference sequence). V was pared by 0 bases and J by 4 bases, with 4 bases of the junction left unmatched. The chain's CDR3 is CAWSVRLAGYNEQFF. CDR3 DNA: TGTGCCTGGAGTGTCCGGCTAGCGGGATACAATGAGCAGTTCTTC.

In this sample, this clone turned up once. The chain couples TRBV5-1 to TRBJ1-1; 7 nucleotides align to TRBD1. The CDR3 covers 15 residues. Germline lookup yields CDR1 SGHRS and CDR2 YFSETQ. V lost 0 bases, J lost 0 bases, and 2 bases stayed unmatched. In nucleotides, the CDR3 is TGCGCCAGCAGCTTGGGGACAGGTTTGAACACTGAAGCTTTCTTT. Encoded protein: CASSLGTGLNTEAFF.

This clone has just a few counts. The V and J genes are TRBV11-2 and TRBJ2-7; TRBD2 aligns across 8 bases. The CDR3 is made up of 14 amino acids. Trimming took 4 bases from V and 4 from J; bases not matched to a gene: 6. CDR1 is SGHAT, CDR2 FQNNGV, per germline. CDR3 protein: CASSSLAGRYEQYF. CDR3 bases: TGTGCCAGCAGCTCCTTAGCGGGAAGGTACGAGCAGTACTTC.

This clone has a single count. The CDR3 sequence: CASRDTQEKLFF. The DNA for the CDR3 is TGTGCCAGCAGGGACACCCAGGAAAAACTGTTTTTT. The rearrangement joins TRBV2 to TRBJ1-4, with D maybe TRBD1 (5 bases). Germline CDR1 is SNHLY and CDR2 is FYNNEI. V lost 6 bases and J 8 bases, leaving 10 bases between the germline ends. This CDR3 has 12 residues.

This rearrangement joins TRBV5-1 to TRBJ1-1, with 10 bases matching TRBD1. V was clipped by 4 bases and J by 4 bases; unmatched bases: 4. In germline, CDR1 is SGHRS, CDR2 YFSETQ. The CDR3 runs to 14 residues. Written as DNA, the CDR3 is TGCGCCAGCAGCCCCTGGACAGGGGGCACTGAAGCTTTCTTT. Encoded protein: CASSPWTGGTEAFF. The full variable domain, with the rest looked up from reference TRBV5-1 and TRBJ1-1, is KAGVTQTPRYLIKTRGQQVTLSCSPISGHRSVSWYQQTPGQGLQFLFEYFSETQRNKGNFPGRFSGRQFSNSRSEMNVSTLELGDSALYLCASSPWTGGTEAFFGQGTRLTVV.

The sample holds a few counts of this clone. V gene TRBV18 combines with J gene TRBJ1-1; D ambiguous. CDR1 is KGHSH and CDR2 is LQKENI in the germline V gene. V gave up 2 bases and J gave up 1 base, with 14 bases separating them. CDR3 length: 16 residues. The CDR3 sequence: CASSPRTAAENTEAFF. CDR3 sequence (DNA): TGTGCCAGCTCACCAAGGACCGCAGCGGAGAACACTGAAGCTTTCTTT.

CDR3 protein: CASSYPPPSDTQYF. The CDR3 nucleotides are TGTGCCAGCAGTTATCCCCCCCCGTCAGATACGCAGTATTTT. This sequence joins TRBV27 and TRBJ2-3; no firm D call. The CDR3 consists of 14 residues. Germline CDR1 and CDR2: MNHEY and SMNVEV (reference sequence). V lost 4 bases and J lost 4, with 12 bases in between.

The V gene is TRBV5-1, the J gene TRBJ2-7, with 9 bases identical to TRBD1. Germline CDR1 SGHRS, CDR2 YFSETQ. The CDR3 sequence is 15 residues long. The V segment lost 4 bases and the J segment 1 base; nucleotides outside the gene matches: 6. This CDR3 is CASSGGQGESYEQYF. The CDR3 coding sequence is TGCGCCAGCAGCGGGGGACAGGGAGAATCCTACGAGCAGTACTTC.

CDR3 sequence: CASSYTQTGNYEQYF. DNA of the CDR3: TGTGCCAGCAGTTACACTCAGACAGGGAACTACGAGCAGTACTTC. This rearrangement joins TRBV6-5 to TRBJ2-5; 7 nucleotides agree with TRBD1. The closer fit of TRBJ2-7 to the DNA end suggests the J call may be wrong. CDR1 MNHEY and CDR2 SVGAGI come from the germline V gene. CDR3 length equals 15 residues.

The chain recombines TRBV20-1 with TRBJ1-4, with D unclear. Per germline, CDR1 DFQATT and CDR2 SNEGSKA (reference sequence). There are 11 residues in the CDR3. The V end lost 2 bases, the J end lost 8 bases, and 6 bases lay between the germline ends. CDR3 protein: CSARIEEKLFF. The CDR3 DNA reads TGCAGTGCTAGAATAGAGGAAAAACTGTTTTTT.

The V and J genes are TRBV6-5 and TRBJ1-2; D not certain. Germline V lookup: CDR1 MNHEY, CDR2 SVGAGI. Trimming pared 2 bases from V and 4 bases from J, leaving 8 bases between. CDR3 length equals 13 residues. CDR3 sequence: CASSYREGYGYTF. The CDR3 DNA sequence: TGTGCCAGCAGTTACAGGGAGGGCTATGGCTACACCTTC.

The CDR3 bases are TGCAGCGTTGAACCGACTTTCCCCGCACTAGCGGGAGGGCCCTCGACCTACAATGAGCAGTTCTTC. Protein: CSVEPTFPALAGGPSTYNEQFF. The chain has TRBV29-1 and TRBJ2-1, with 13 nucleotides matching TRBD2. Germline lookup yields CDR1 SQVTM and CDR2 ANQGSEA. V dropped 2 bases and J dropped 2; count of bases not matched to a gene: 21. The CDR3 runs to 22 residues.

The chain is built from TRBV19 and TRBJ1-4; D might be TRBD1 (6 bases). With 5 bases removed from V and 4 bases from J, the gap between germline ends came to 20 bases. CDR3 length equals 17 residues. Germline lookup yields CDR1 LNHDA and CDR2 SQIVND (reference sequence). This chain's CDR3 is CASSPVDSYFFNEKLFF. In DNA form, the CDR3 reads TGTGCCAGTAGTCCCGTGGACAGTTACTTTTTTAATGAAAAACTGTTTTTT.

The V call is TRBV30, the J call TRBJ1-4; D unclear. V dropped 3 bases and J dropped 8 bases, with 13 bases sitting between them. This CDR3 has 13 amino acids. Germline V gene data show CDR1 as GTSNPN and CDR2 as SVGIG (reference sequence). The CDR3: CAWSLPRNEKLFF. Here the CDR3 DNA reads TGTGCCTGGAGCCTCCCTAGGAACGAAAAACTGTTTTTT. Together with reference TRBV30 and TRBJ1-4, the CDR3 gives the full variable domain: SQTIHQWPATLVQPVGSPLSLECTVEGTSNPNLYWYRQAAGRGLQLLFYSVGIGQISSEVPQNLSASRPQDRQFILSSKKLLLSDSGFYLCAWSLPRNEKLFFGSGTQLSVL.

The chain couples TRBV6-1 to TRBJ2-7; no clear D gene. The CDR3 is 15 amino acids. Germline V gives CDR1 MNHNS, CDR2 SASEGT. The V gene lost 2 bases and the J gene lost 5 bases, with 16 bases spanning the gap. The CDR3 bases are TGTGCCAGCAGTGAACTCGACCGGGTGCGAGACGAGCAGTACTTC. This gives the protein CASSELDRVRDEQYF.

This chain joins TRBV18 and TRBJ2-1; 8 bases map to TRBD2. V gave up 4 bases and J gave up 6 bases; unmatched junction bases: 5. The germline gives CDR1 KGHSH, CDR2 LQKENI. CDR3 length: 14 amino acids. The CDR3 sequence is CASSRGTRINEQFF. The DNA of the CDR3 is TGTGCCAGCTCACGAGGGACTAGGATCAATGAGCAGTTCTTC.

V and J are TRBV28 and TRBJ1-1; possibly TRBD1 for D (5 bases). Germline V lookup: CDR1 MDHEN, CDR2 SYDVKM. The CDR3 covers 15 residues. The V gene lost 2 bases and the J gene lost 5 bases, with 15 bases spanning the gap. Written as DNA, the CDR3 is TGTGCCAGCAGTTTAAGGGCGGACATGAGGACTGAAGCTTTCTTT. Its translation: CASSLRADMRTEAFF.

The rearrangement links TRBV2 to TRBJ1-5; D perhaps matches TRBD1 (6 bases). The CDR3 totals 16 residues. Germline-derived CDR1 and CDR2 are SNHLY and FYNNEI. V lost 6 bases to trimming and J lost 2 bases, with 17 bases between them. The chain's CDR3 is CASSRHNKGGNQPQHF. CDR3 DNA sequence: TGTGCCAGCAGCAGACACAACAAGGGGGGCAATCAGCCCCAGCATTTT.

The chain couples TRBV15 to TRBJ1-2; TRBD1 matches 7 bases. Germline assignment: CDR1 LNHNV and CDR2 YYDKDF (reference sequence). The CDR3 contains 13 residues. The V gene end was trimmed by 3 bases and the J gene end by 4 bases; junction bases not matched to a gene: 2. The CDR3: CATSSRDSYGYTF. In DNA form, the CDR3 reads TGTGCCACCAGCAGCCGGGACAGCTATGGCTACACCTTC.